Listed here are 6 T cell receptor beta chains from one sample, sequenced in a study of memory CD4+ T cells and cytomegalovirus serostatus. The sort gate was single viable CD3+CD4+CD8-CD45RO+ cells for memory CD4+ T cells. Generated by immunoSEQ multiplex PCR, the TCRdb table keeps only in-frame clones and is missing some. The profile shows 50,000 to 70,000 clones, over 65% of them singletons. Sequenced material: memory CD4+ T cells from blood. These receptors were taken from an adult in good health and CMV-seropositive.

The J gene is TRBJ2-1, the V gene TRBV2, with a weak D call TRBD2 (6 bases). The CDR3 spans 14 residues. Trimming took 4 bases from V and 6 from J, leaving 13 bases between them. Per the germline V gene, CDR1 is SNHLY and CDR2 is FYNNEI. The CDR3: CASSVGDFPNEQFF. The DNA for the CDR3 is TGTGCCAGCAGTGTTGGGGACTTTCCCAATGAGCAGTTCTTC.

The chain combines TRBV7-2 with TRBJ1-5; D remains ambiguous. V was cut by 1 base and J by 5 bases, with 9 bases left in between. Germline V lookup: CDR1 SGHTA, CDR2 FQGNSA. This CDR3 is 14 amino acids long. The DNA of the CDR3 is TGTGCCAGCAGCTTAGGGGTCGGCGATCAGCCCCAGCATTTT. Protein: CASSLGVGDQPQHF. Full variable domain (missing parts from reference TRBV7-2 and TRBJ1-5): GAGVSQSPSNKVTEKGKDVELRCDPISGHTALYWYRQSLGQGLEFLIYFQGNSAPDKSGLPSDRFSAERTGGSVSTLTIQRTQQEDSAVYLCASSLGVGDQPQHFGDGTRLSIL.

The chain couples TRBV6-6 to TRBJ2-1; the D is unclear. Germline V gives CDR1 MNHNY, CDR2 SVGAGI (reference sequence). The V and J ends lost 8 bases and 0 bases respectively, with 17 bases between them. The CDR3 totals 16 residues. The CDR3 spells CASRSEPPRSYNEQFF. The CDR3 nucleotides read TGTGCCAGCCGATCCGAGCCCCCCCGCTCCTACAATGAGCAGTTCTTC.

V usage is TRBV21-1 and J usage is TRBJ2-7; TRBD2 is taken as the D call from the table, unchecked against the DNA. TRBV21-1 is flagged as a pseudogene. This CDR3 has 20 residues. CDR3 residues: CASSKDSQAPIETPYYEQYV. DNA of the CDR3: TGTGCCAGCAGCAAAGATTCTCAAGCCCCCATTGAGACGCCCTACTACGAGCAGTACGTC.

This clone was counted once. This sequence joins TRBV5-4 and TRBJ2-5, with D maybe TRBD1 (6 bases). V was pared by 1 base and J by 3 bases, with 13 bases between. This CDR3 contains 15 residues. The germline gives CDR1 SGHNT, CDR2 YYREEE (reference sequence). CDR3 sequence (DNA): TGTGCCAGCAGCTTGCAGGGGTCCAATAAAGAGACCCAGTACTTC. It yields the protein CASSLQGSNKETQYF.

V and J are TRBV7-9 and TRBJ2-5; D call uncertain. V was shortened by 6 bases and J by 2 bases, with 10 bases between the two germline ends. Germline V CDR1 and CDR2: SEHNR, FQNEAQ (reference sequence). CDR3 length: 13 amino acids. CDR3 bases: TGTGCCAGCAGTCGGCGAGTACAAGAGACCCAGTACTTC. It codes for CASSRRVQETQYF.